One and the same sample provided the 31 T cell receptor beta chains below, sequenced in a study of CD8 T cells in ankylosing spondylitis. No antigen has been assigned to these receptors. General study results and limits: Blood from ankylosing spondylitis patients appeared to carry a characteristic roughly eight-variant TCR beta motif.

TCRdb redid the calling of the 5' RACE reads with MiXCR, one entry per CDR3 protein. The sample consists of 200,000 to 250,000 distinct CDR3 sequences, around 20% of them appearing once. The sequenced sample consisted of blood, either unsorted or a sorted T cell fraction (not recorded which). All receptors derive from a male donor with ankylosing spondylitis.

The CDR3 nucleotides are TGTGCCAGCAGCTTAGCCAGCGGGGACAATGAGCAGTTCTTC. Its translation: CASSLASGDNEQFF. The rearrangement uses TRBV7-2 and TRBJ2-1; 7 bases fit TRBD2. This CDR3 contains 14 residues. V was pared by 0 bases and J by 5 bases, with 1 base of the junction left unmatched. Germline V gene lookup returns CDR1 SGHTA and CDR2 FQGNSA.

This clonotype was counted only a few times. V gene TRBV29-1 combines with J gene TRBJ2-1; TRBD2 matches 11 bases. The germline V gene has CDR1 SQVTM and CDR2 ANQGSEA. The V and J ends lost 4 bases and 3 bases, in that order; junction bases with no gene match: 2. The CDR3 runs to 14 residues. CDR3 sequence reads: CSVVLAGGYNEQFF. The DNA for the CDR3 is TGCAGCGTTGTTCTAGCGGGGGGCTACAATGAGCAGTTCTTC.

This chain links TRBV7-9 with TRBJ2-5; D is perhaps TRBD1 (6 bases). With 5 bases removed from V and 2 bases from J, the gap between germline ends came to 15 bases. The CDR3 contains 15 residues. The germline V gene has CDR1 SEHNR and CDR2 FQNEAQ (reference sequence). The CDR3 region is CASSPKGHLQETQYF. As DNA, the CDR3 is TGTGCCAGCAGCCCCAAGGGACATTTACAAGAGACCCAGTACTTC.

The chain combines TRBV7-9 with TRBJ1-4; tentative D call: TRBD1 (6 bases). CDR3 length: 14 amino acids. Trimming cost V 8 bases and J 3 bases, with 13 bases left between them. Germline loops: CDR1 SEHNR, CDR2 FQNEAQ (reference sequence). The CDR3 sequence: CASGSQGANEKLFF. CDR3 nucleotides: TGTGCCAGCGGTTCACAGGGAGCTAATGAAAAACTGTTTTTT.

This clonotype was seen more than once but under ten times. CDR3 loop: CASSLTPTGSNTGELFF. For the CDR3, the DNA is TGTGCCAGCAGCTTAACCCCGACAGGATCGAACACCGGGGAGCTGTTTTTT. This sequence joins TRBV7-8 and TRBJ2-2, with a tentative D call TRBD1 (6 bases). Germline CDR1 and CDR2: SGHVS and FQNEAQ. Deletions cut 2 bases from V and 0 bases from J, with 13 bases between. CDR3 length equals 17 residues. The variable domain in full, completed from reference TRBV7-8 and TRBJ2-2, reads GAGVSQSPRYKVAKRGQDVALRCDPISGHVSLFWYQQALGQGPEFLTYFQNEAQLDKSGLPSDRFFAERPEGSVSTLKIQRTQQEDSAVYLCASSLTPTGSNTGELFFGEGSRLTVL.

This clonotype was seen a single time. The CDR3: CASSPVGVTYEQYF. CDR3 coding DNA: TGTGCCAGCAGCCCCGTTGGGGTCACCTACGAGCAGTACTTC. This chain joins TRBV4-2 and TRBJ2-7, with D uncertain. Trimming removed 4 bases from V and 2 bases from J, with 12 bases in between. CDR1 and CDR2 from the germline V gene are LGHNA and YNFKEQ. The CDR3 is made up of 14 amino acids.

This chain links TRBV20-1 with TRBJ2-1; D is ambiguous. The CDR3 contains 12 residues. V lost 6 bases and J 8 bases, leaving 14 bases between the germline ends. CDR1 is DFQATT, CDR2 SNEGSKA, per germline (reference sequence). Here the CDR3 DNA reads TGCAGTGCCCCGAGGAGTGGCTATGAGCAGTTCTTC. Residues: CSAPRSGYEQFF.

Many counts were recorded for this clonotype. The chain recombines TRBV5-1 with TRBJ2-1; 15 bases are shared with TRBD2. The CDR3 runs to 15 residues. V lost 3 bases, J lost 10 bases, and 5 bases stayed unmatched. CDR1 and CDR2 from the germline V gene are SGHRS and YFSETQ. DNA of the CDR3: TGCGCCAGCAGCTCGGGACTAGCGGGAGGCAACGAGCAGTTCTTC. As protein: CASSSGLAGGNEQFF.

V gene TRBV7-9 combines with J gene TRBJ2-7; D uncertain. V lost 3 bases to trimming and J lost 4 bases, with 10 bases between them. The CDR3 sequence is 13 residues long. Per germline, CDR1 SEHNR and CDR2 FQNEAQ (reference sequence). DNA for the CDR3: TGTGCCAGCAGCTTGAGTCGGAGTTACGAGCAGTACTTC. It encodes CASSLSRSYEQYF.

The chain couples TRBV29-1 to TRBJ1-1; TRBD1 might be the D (6 bases). Trimming removed 4 bases from V and 4 bases from J, with 19 bases in between. This CDR3 has 15 residues. In germline, CDR1 is SQVTM, CDR2 ANQGSEA. The CDR3 sequence: CSVAGVRGKSTEAFF. The DNA for the CDR3 is TGCAGCGTTGCAGGCGTGAGGGGGAAGAGCACTGAAGCTTTCTTT.

The chain has TRBV29-1 and TRBJ2-2; tentative D call: TRBD1 (5 bases). Germline V gene data show CDR1 as SQVTM and CDR2 as ANQGSEA. The germline V and J ends were trimmed by 6 bases and 3 bases, with 17 bases remaining between them. The CDR3 runs 15 residues. CDR3: CSVPAVVGDTGELFF. The CDR3 DNA reads TGCAGCGTGCCCGCGGTGGTAGGGGACACCGGGGAGCTGTTTTTT.

This clonotype was seen a handful of times. The rearrangement joins TRBV24-1 to TRBJ1-1, with unresolved D. Per germline, CDR1 KGHDR and CDR2 SFDVKD. The V end lost 5 bases, the J end lost 1 base, and 10 bases lay between the germline ends. The CDR3 consists of 14 residues. CDR3 in amino acids: CATSVQTGNTEAFF. The DNA of the CDR3 is TGTGCCACCAGTGTTCAAACCGGGAACACTGAAGCTTTCTTT.

The rearrangement uses TRBV30 and TRBJ2-7; TRBD2 agrees at 10 bases. V was clipped by 0 bases and J by 9 bases; unmatched bases: 8. From germline, CDR1 is GTSNPN and CDR2 SVGIG (reference sequence). This CDR3 has 14 amino acids. The CDR3 DNA follows: TGTGCCTGGAGTGTCGGTAGCGGGGGGTATTTGCAGTACTTC. Its protein is CAWSVGSGGYLQYF.

The V and J genes are TRBV6-1 and TRBJ2-7; D gene ambiguous. V gave up 5 bases and J gave up 2 bases, with 16 bases separating them. In germline, CDR1 is MNHNS, CDR2 SASEGT. The CDR3 is 15 residues long. The CDR3 DNA sequence: TGTGCCAGCAGTCCGACCCGAGCGTATCCCTACGAGCAGTACTTC. Amino acids: CASSPTRAYPYEQYF.

This chain connects TRBV20-1 to TRBJ1-1; the match to TRBD1 covers 11 bases. CDR3 length: 11 residues. Trimming cost V 5 bases and J 10 bases; bases outside gene matches: 3. CDR1 DFQATT and CDR2 SNEGSKA come from the germline V gene (reference sequence). Here the CDR3 reads CSAGQGARAFF. DNA for the CDR3: TGCAGTGCTGGACAGGGGGCGAGAGCTTTCTTT.

This clonotype occurred a few times. This sequence joins TRBV7-2 and TRBJ2-2; D may be TRBD1 or TRBD2 (5 bases each). Trimming left V 5 bases short and J 4 bases short, with 11 bases between. The CDR3 length is 14 residues. Germline CDR1 SGHTA, CDR2 FQGNSA. The CDR3 DNA follows: TGTGCCAGCAGCCGGGGACCTCCCACCGGGGAGCTGTTTTTT. Amino acid sequence: CASSRGPPTGELFF.

The chain uses TRBV12-3 or TRBV12-4 and TRBJ1-2, with 9 nucleotides matching TRBD1. J was trimmed by 6 bases and V by 5 bases; bases with no gene match: 10. CDR3 length: 15 residues. CDR3 sequence (DNA): TGTGCCAGCAGTCCCACAGGGGGCTCATTTGATGGCTACACCTTC. Its protein is CASSPTGGSFDGYTF.

This clonotype has just a few counts. The rearrangement joins TRBV10-3 to TRBJ2-7; D is tentatively TRBD1 or TRBD2 (6 bases each). Germline V lookup: CDR1 ENHRY, CDR2 SYGVKD. V lost 3 bases, J lost 6 bases, and 18 bases lay in between. This CDR3 comprises 15 residues. The CDR3 DNA reads TGTGCCATCAGTGAATCCGTGGGGGGCCCCGGCGAGCAGTACTTC. Amino acids: CAISESVGGPGEQYF.

At least ten counts were recorded for this clonotype. The chain recombines TRBV7-2 with TRBJ2-7, with D uncertain. The V end lost 5 bases, the J end lost 0 bases, and 8 bases lay between the germline ends. This CDR3 has 13 amino acids. Germline values: CDR1 SGHTA, CDR2 FQGNSA. Here the CDR3 DNA reads TGTGCCAGCAGCCCTGGCCACTCCTACGAGCAGTACTTC. The encoded protein is CASSPGHSYEQYF.

The chain is built from TRBV9 and TRBJ2-1; D remains ambiguous. Germline V lookup: CDR1 SGDLS, CDR2 YYNGEE. The CDR3 sequence is 13 residues long. Trimming stripped 2 bases from V and 4 bases from J, with 7 bases between. The CDR3 coding sequence is TGTGCCAGCAGCGTCGGCGATTACAATGAGCAGTTCTTC. Translation gives CASSVGDYNEQFF.

This rearrangement joins TRBV9 to TRBJ1-1, with TRBD1 matching over 7 bases. Trimming took 0 bases from V and 3 from J; bases not matched to a gene: 14. The germline CDR1 and CDR2 sequences are SGDLS and YYNGEE. This CDR3 region has 18 residues. The CDR3 coding sequence is TGTGCCAGCAGCGTAGATTCTACGCGAGGGACAGATGACACTGAAGCTTTCTTT. Amino acid sequence: CASSVDSTRGTDDTEAFF.

V is TRBV7-8 and J is TRBJ1-1; D is unclear. The V and J ends lost 10 bases and 0 bases respectively, with 12 bases between them. The germline CDR1 and CDR2 sequences are SGHVS and FQNEAQ. This CDR3 spans 13 amino acids. In DNA form, the CDR3 reads TGTGCCACCCGGTCCCCCATGAACACTGAAGCTTTCTTT. It translates to CATRSPMNTEAFF. The variable domain in full, completed from reference TRBV7-8 and TRBJ1-1, reads GAGVSQSPRYKVAKRGQDVALRCDPISGHVSLFWYQQALGQGPEFLTYFQNEAQLDKSGLPSDRFFAERPEGSVSTLKIQRTQQEDSAVYLCATRSPMNTEAFFGQGTRLTVV.

The chain has TRBV7-9 and TRBJ1-2, with D possibly TRBD1 on 5 matching bases. Trimming stripped 7 bases from V and 0 bases from J, with 18 bases between. This CDR3 is 16 amino acids long. Germline CDR1 reads SEHNR; CDR2 reads FQNEAQ (reference sequence). The CDR3 coding sequence is TGTGCCAGCATCCTTTCTGGTCAGGGAGCTAACTATGGCTACACCTTC. Translation: CASILSGQGANYGYTF.

The chain combines TRBV27 with TRBJ2-1; D gene ambiguous. Germline CDR1 reads MNHEY; CDR2 reads SMNVEV (reference sequence). The CDR3 has 12 amino acids. Trimming cost V 9 bases and J 0 bases, with 6 bases left between them. CDR3 bases: TGTGCCAGTATAGACTCCTACAATGAGCAGTTCTTC. The encoded protein is CASIDSYNEQFF.

The table lists this clonotype with a few counts. V is TRBV6-6 and J is TRBJ2-7, with a possible D match to TRBD1 (6 bases). V was pared by 10 bases and J by 7 bases, with 17 bases between. This CDR3 contains 12 residues. The germline CDR1 and CDR2 sequences are MNHNY and SVGAGI (reference sequence). The CDR3 spells CATSRGSGEQYF. The CDR3 DNA follows: TGTGCCACCTCCAGGGGATCGGGAGAGCAGTACTTC.

This clonotype has just a few counts. J is TRBJ1-1 and V is TRBV4-1; 7 bases agree with TRBD1. The germline V gene has CDR1 MGHRA and CDR2 YSYEKL. V trimming: 4 bases; J trimming: 0 bases; junction bases outside the gene matches: 11. The CDR3 is 17 residues long. CDR3 coding DNA: TGCGCCAGCAGCCGCTCGGGGGGGACAGACATGAACACTGAAGCTTTCTTT. The encoded protein is CASSRSGGTDMNTEAFF.

This clonotype has a handful of counts. The V and J genes are TRBV12-3 or TRBV12-4 and TRBJ2-1; 7 bases line up with TRBD2. The CDR3 is made up of 16 amino acids. Losses at the gene ends were 4 bases for V and 1 base for J; bases not matched to a gene: 7. CDR3 nucleotide sequence: TGTGCCAGCAGTTCTAGGCTAGCGGTATCCTACAATGAGCAGTTCTTC. It specifies CASSSRLAVSYNEQFF.

The chain joins TRBV2 to TRBJ1-1; no definite D call. Looked up from germline, CDR1 is SNHLY and CDR2 is FYNNEI. The V gene lost 2 bases and the J gene lost 4 bases, with 5 bases spanning the gap. The CDR3 totals 12 residues. In nucleotides, the CDR3 is TGTGCCAGCAGTGAACAGAGCACTGAAGCTTTCTTT. This codes for CASSEQSTEAFF.

With regard to this clonotype: One end of the junction does not line up with germline, which may come from a read error. J is TRBJ2-1 and V is TRBV29-1; 11 nucleotides align to TRBD2. The CDR3 is made up of 15 amino acids. Germline CDR1 SQVTM, CDR2 ANQGSEA. CDR3 protein: CSAERGLAEYNEQFF. The CDR3 nucleotides read TGCAGCGCTGAACGGGGACTAGCGGAGTACAATGAGCAGTTCTTC.

The chain combines TRBV7-6 with TRBJ2-5; 14 positions agree with TRBD2. Germline V gene sequence: CDR1 SGHVS, CDR2 FNYEAQ. The CDR3 sequence is 17 residues long. The J segment lost 5 bases and the V segment lost 5 bases, leaving 10 bases of the junction unmatched. CDR3 sequence (DNA): TGTGCCAGCAGCCCGGGACTAGCGGGAGCAAGGGTGGAGACCCAGTACTTC. Amino acid sequence: CASSPGLAGARVETQYF.

This clonotype was detected a few times. The V call is TRBV12-3 or TRBV12-4, the J call TRBJ1-5; D not certain. The CDR3 contains 16 residues. Between the trimmed V and J ends, which lost 5 bases and 6 bases, there was a span of 20 bases. CDR3 DNA sequence: TGTGCCAGCAGTACCGGGCCTCCCGAGGGCAGTCAGCCCCAGCATTTT. Residues: CASSTGPPEGSQPQHF.